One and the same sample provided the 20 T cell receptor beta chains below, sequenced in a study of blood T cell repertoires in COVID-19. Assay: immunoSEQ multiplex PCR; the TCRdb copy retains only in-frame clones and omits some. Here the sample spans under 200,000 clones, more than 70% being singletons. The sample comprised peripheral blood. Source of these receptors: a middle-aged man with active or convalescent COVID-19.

The CDR3 loop reads CASSFRQGNEQYF. The CDR3 DNA reads TGTGCCAGCAGTTTCCGACAGGGAAACGAGCAGTACTTC. The chain couples TRBV6-5 to TRBJ2-7; 7 bases map to TRBD1. The CDR3 runs 13 residues. CDR1 is MNHEY, CDR2 SVGAGI, per germline. V dropped 4 bases and J dropped 5; count of bases not matched to a gene: 5.

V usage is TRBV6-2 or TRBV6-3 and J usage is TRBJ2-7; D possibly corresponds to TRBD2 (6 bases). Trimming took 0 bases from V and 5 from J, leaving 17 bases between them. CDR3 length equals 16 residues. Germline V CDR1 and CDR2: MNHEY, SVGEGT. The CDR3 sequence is CASSYSQTRAGNEQYF. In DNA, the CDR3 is TGTGCCAGCAGTTACTCACAAACTAGAGCGGGTAACGAGCAGTACTTC.

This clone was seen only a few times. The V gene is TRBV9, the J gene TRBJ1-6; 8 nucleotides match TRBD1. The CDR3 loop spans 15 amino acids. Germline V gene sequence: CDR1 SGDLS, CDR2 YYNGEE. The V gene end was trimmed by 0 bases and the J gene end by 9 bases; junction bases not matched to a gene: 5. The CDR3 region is CASSVDQGAGSPLHF. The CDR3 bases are TGTGCCAGCAGCGTAGATCAGGGGGCAGGTTCACCCCTCCACTTT.

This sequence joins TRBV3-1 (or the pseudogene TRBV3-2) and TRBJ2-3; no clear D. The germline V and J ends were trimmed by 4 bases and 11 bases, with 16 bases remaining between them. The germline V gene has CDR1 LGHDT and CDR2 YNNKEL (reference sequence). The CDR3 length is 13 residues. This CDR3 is CASSRNTIGEQYF. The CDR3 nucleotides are TGTGCCAGCAGCCGAAACACCATAGGAGAGCAGTATTTT.

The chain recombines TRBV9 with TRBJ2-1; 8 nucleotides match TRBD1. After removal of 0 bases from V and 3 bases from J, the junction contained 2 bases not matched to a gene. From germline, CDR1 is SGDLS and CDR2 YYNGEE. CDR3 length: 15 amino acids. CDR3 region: CASSVAGQVYNEQFF. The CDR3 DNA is TGTGCCAGCAGCGTAGCGGGACAGGTCTACAATGAGCAGTTCTTC.

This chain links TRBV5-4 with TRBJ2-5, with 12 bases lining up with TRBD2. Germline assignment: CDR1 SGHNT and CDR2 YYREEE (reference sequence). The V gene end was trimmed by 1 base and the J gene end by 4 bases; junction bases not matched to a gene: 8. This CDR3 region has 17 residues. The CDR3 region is CASSLPTSGSLRETQYF. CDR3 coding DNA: TGTGCCAGCAGCTTGCCGACTAGCGGGAGTCTCCGAGAGACCCAGTACTTC.

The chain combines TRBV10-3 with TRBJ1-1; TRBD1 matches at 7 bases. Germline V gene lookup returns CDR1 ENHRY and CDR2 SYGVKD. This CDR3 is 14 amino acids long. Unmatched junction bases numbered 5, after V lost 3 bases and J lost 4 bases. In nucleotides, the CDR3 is TGTGCCATCAGTGACCCGGGACAGTCCACTGAAGCTTTCTTT. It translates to CAISDPGQSTEAFF.

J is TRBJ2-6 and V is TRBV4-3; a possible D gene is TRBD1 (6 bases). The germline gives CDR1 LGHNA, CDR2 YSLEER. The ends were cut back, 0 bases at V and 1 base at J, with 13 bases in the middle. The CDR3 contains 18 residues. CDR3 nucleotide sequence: TGCGCCAGCAGCCAAGATGTGGGACACTTATCTGGGGCCAACGTCCTGACTTTC. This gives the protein CASSQDVGHLSGANVLTF.

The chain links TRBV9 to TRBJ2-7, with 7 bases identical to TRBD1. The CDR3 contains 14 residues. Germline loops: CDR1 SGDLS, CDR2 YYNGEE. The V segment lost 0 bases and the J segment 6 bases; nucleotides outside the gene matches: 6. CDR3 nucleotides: TGTGCCAGCAGCGTAGACCCAGGGGGTAGCGAGCAGTACTTC. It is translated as CASSVDPGGSEQYF.

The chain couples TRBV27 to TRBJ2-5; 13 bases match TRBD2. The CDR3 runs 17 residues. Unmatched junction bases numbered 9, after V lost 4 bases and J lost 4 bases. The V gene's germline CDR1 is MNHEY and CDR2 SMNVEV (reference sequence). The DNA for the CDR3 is TGTGCCAGCAGTTCAAGACTAGCGGGAGGTTTAGGAGAGACCCAGTACTTC. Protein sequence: CASSSRLAGGLGETQYF.

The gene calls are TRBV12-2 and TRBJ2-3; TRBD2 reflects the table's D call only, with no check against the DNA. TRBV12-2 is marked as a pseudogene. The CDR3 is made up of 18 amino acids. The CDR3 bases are TGTGCAGCCCCCTGGCATCTGCTAGCGGCATCTAGCACAGATACGCAGTATTTT. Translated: CAAPWHLLAASSTDTQYF.

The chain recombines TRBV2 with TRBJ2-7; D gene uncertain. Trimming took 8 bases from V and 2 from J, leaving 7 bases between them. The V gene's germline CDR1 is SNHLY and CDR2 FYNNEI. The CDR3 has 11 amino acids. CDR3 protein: CASRLTYEQYF. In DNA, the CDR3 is TGTGCCAGCCGTTTAACCTACGAGCAGTACTTC.

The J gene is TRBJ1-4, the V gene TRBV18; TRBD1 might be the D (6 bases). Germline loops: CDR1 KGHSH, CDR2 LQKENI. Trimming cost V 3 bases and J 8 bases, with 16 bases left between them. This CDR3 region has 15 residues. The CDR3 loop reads CASSPPGQSKEKLFF. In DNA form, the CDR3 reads TGTGCCAGCTCACCCCCGGGACAAAGCAAAGAAAAACTGTTTTTT. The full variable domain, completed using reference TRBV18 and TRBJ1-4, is NAGVMQNPRHLVRRRGQEARLRCSPMKGHSHVYWYRQLPEEGLKFMVYLQKENIIDESGMPKERFSAEFPKEGPSILRIQQVVRGDSAAYFCASSPPGQSKEKLFFGSGTQLSVL.

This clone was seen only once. CDR3 sequence reads: CASSMVGRADTQYF. The CDR3 DNA follows: TGTGCCAGTAGTATGGTGGGGAGGGCAGATACGCAGTATTTT. The V and J genes are TRBV19 and TRBJ2-3; TRBD2 matches at 7 bases. Looked up from germline, CDR1 is LNHDA and CDR2 is SQIVND (reference sequence). This CDR3 region has 14 residues. With V trimmed by 3 bases and J by 4 bases, 4 bases remained unmatched.

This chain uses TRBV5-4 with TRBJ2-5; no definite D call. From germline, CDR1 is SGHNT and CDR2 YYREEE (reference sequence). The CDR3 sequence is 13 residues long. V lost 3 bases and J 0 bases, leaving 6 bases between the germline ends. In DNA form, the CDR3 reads TGTGCCAGCAGCTCCCAGTACCAAGAGACCCAGTACTTC. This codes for CASSSQYQETQYF.

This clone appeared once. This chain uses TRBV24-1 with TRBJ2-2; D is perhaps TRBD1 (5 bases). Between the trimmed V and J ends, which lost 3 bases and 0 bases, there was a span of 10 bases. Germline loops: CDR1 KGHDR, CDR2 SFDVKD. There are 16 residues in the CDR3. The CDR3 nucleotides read TGTGCCACCAGTGATCTCTGGACAACGAACACCGGGGAGCTGTTTTTT. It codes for CATSDLWTTNTGELFF.

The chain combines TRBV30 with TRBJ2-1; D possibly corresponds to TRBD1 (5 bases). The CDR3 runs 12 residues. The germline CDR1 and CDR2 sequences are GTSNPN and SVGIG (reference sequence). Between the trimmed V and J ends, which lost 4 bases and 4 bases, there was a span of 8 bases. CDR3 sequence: CAWTPGYNEQFF. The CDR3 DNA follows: TGTGCCTGGACCCCAGGGTACAATGAGCAGTTCTTC.

CDR3 region: CASSLGGQTMNTEAFF. For the CDR3, the DNA is TGTGCCAGCAGCTTAGGCGGACAGACTATGAACACTGAAGCTTTCTTT. The gene calls are TRBV11-3 and TRBJ1-1, with D perhaps matching TRBD1 (6 bases). Germline V gene sequence: CDR1 SGHNT, CDR2 YENEEA. Trimming pared 1 base from V and 0 bases from J, leaving 12 bases between. This CDR3 has 16 amino acids.

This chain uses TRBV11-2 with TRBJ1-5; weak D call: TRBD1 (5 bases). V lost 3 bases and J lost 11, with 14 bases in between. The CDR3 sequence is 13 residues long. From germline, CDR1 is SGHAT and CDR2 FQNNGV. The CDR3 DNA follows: TGTGCCAGCAGCTTCGCGGGGACGGAGGCCCAGCATTTT. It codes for CASSFAGTEAQHF.

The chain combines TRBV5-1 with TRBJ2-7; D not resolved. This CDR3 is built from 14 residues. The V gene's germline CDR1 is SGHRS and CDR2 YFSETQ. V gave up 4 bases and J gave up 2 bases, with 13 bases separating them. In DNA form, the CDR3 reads TGCGCCAGCAGCCTATCTCTGGTTCCCTACGAGCAGTACTTC. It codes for CASSLSLVPYEQYF.